This TCR beta chain was sequenced in a study of T cell responses to AZD1222 COVID-19 vaccine. Overall study findings and caveats: Repertoire collection took place solely once the T cell response had peaked.

This CDR3 has 15 residues. CDR1 and CDR2 (germline): MNHEY, SVGAGI. V was pared by 2 bases and J by 5 bases, with 10 bases between. Data came from immunoSEQ multiplex PCR; TCRdb stores just in-frame clones and leaves some out. Seen here are 100,000 or so clones, about 89% observed once, and the top ten hold 4.5%. On this clone: Its target is unknown.

The material sequenced was peripheral blood, taken on day 0 of AZD1222 vaccination. The chain combines TRBV6-5 with TRBJ1-6, with TRBD1 as a possible D gene (5 bases). This TCR derives from an adult in good health. The CDR3: CASSYKGFNNSPLHF. In nucleotides, the CDR3 is TGTGCCAGCAGTTACAAGGGGTTTAATAATTCACCCCTCCACTTT.